Listed here is a single T cell receptor (beta chain). As yet, its antigen is unknown. This sample includes further DNA sequences coding for the same CDR3. This entry belongs to a study of shared clonotypes between healthy human individuals. TCRdb keeps only in-frame clones here, not all; method: immunoSEQ multiplex PCR. This table has a few million clones, approximately 95% appearing once. Study-wide findings and caveats: Estimated richness was generally greater in naive than memory subsets. Sequencing depth was expected to influence donor clonotype sharing.

The CDR3 length is 15 residues. Germline CDR1 is SEHNR and CDR2 is FQNEAQ (reference sequence). Trimming cost V 5 bases and J 5 bases; bases outside gene matches: 3. What was sequenced was naive CD4+ T cells from PBMCs. Described subset: CD45RA+ positively selected. This receptor was obtained from a man in his late teens or twenties in good health. Some clones in this sample may be carry-over from other donors' samples. V and J are TRBV7-9 and TRBJ2-1; 13 nucleotides match TRBD2. The CDR3 region is CASSLGTSGDNEQFF. CDR3 nucleotides: TGTGCCAGCAGCCTCGGGACTAGCGGGGACAATGAGCAGTTCTTC.